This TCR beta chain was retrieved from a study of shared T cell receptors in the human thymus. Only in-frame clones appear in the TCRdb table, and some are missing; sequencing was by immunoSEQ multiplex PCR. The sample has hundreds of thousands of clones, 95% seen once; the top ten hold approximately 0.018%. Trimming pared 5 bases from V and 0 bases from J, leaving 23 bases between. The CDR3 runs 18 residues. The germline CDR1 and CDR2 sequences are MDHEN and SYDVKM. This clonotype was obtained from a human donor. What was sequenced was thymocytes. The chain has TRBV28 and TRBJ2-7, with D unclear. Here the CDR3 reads CASSVEAGTLSFSYEQYF. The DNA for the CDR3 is TGTGCCAGCAGTGTAGAAGCAGGAACACTGTCCTTCTCCTACGAGCAGTACTTC.